This T cell receptor (beta chain) was documented in a study of T cells in localized non-small cell lung cancer. Turning to this clone: What it binds is unknown.

Losses at the gene ends were 4 bases for V and 9 bases for J; bases not matched to a gene: 10. Germline CDR1 reads SGHTA; CDR2 reads FQGTGA. The CDR3 runs 16 residues. Overall study findings and caveats: Adjacent lung had a median approximately 57 of the 100 largest tumor clones. Uninvolved nearby lung showed the greatest T cell clonality, exceeding that found in tumor.

Clones were sequenced by immunoSEQ multiplex PCR, and TCRdb holds only the in-frame ones, with some missing. The table has 65,000 to 95,000 clones, around three quarters seen once; the top ten hold under 25%. The chain has TRBV7-3 and TRBJ2-1, with TRBD2 matching 12 bases. This material consisted of PBMCs, taken before any cancer treatment. The clonotype was recovered from a man aged 40-75 years with stage II squamous cell lung carcinoma. The CDR3 here is CASSSGTGTSGSEQFF. The DNA for the CDR3 is TGTGCCAGCAGCTCCGGTACCGGGACTAGCGGGTCTGAGCAGTTCTTC.